This entry describes one T cell receptor beta chain. The antigen is undetermined. Only in-frame clones appear in the TCRdb table, and some are missing; sequencing was by immunoSEQ multiplex PCR. The repertoire holds some 29,000 clones, with about 79% as singletons. The entry originates in a study of CD4 T cells in relation to SARS-CoV-2 and coronaviruses. Study-wide context: TCR beta CDR3s were sequenced after approximately ten-day antigen culture of PBMCs. The restricting HLA molecule for shared crossreactive spike epitopes was mapped.

Before the COVID-19 pandemic, during about 2011-2019, CD4+ T cells were taken from unexposed donors. Isolation of CD4+ T cells took place after less than 11 days in culture. As cell numbers allowed, unexposed-donor CD4+ T cells faced SARS-CoV-2 S/N and four cold-coronavirus spikes. Overall study findings and caveats: In around 63% of donors, memory CD4+ clonotypes crossrecognized SARS-CoV-2 and at least one common cold coronavirus spike.

Sequencing was done on a sample of CD4+ T cells from PBMCs, cultured in vitro. This receptor was obtained from a human donor in good health.

The CDR3 bases are TGTGCCAGCAGCTCCCGGACAGGCGGCATGGGGAACACTGAAGCTTTCTTT. This gives the protein CASSSRTGGMGNTEAFF. V gene TRBV7-2 combines with J gene TRBJ1-1; TRBD1 matches 7 bases. The CDR3 loop spans 17 amino acids. Germline lookup yields CDR1 SGHTA and CDR2 FQGNSA. With 4 bases clipped from V and 1 base from J, the junction kept 12 bases outside the gene matches. Together with reference TRBV7-2 and TRBJ1-1, the CDR3 gives the full variable domain: GAGVSQSPSNKVTEKGKDVELRCDPISGHTALYWYRQSLGQGLEFLIYFQGNSAPDKSGLPSDRFSAERTGGSVSTLTIQRTQQEDSAVYLCASSSRTGGMGNTEAFFGQGTRLTVV.